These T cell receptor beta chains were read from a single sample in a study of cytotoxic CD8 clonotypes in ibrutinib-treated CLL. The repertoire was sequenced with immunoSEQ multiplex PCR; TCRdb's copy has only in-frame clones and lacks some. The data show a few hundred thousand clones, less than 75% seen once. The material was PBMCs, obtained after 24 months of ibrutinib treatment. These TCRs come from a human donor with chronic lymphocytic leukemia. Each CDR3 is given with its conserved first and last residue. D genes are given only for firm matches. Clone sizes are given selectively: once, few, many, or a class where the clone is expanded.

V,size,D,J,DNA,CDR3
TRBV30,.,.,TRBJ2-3,TGTGCCTGGAGTCAACGAGGGAGAACAGATACGCAGTATTTT,CAWSQRGRTDTQYF
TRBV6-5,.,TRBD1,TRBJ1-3,TGTGCCAGCAGTTACTCGAAAGGGGGCAAGGGGAACACCATATATTTT,CASSYSKGGKGNTIYF
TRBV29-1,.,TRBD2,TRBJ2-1,TGCAGCGCTGGGAGGACTAGCGGGATTCATGAGCAGTTCTTC,CSAGRTSGIHEQFF
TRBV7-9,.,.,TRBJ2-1,TGTGCCAGCAGCTTCCGACTAGGGTCCTACAATGAGCAGTTCTTC,CASSFRLGSYNEQFF
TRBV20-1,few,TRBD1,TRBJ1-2,TGCAGTGCCGGGACAGCCTATGGCTACACCTTC,CSAGTAYGYTF
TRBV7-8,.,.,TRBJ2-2,TGTGCCAGCAGCTTATCCGGGAAAAACACCGGGGAGCTGTTTTTT,CASSLSGKNTGELFF
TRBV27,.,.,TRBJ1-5,TGTGCCAGCAGGCGACAGAGCAATCAGCCCCAGCATTTT,CASRRQSNQPQHF
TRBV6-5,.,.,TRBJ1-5,TGTGCCAGCAGTTACTCAGAGCAGGCACGGCCCCAGCATTTT,CASSYSEQARPQHF
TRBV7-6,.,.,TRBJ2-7,TGTGCCAGCAGCCCTCGGGCCTCCTCCTACGAGCAGTACTTC,CASSPRASSYEQYF
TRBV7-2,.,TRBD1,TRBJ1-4,TGTGCCAGCAGCTACCAGGGGGCGACTAATGAAAAACTGTTTTTT,CASSYQGATNEKLFF
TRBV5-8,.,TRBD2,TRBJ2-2,TGTGCCAGCAGCTTGTGGACTAGATCTGACTCGGGCACCGGGGAGCTGTTTTTT,CASSLWTRSDSGTGELFF
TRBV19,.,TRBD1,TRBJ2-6,TGTGCCAGTAGTATTTCGGCAGGGGGAGTCGCTGGGGCCAACGTCCTGACTTTC,CASSISAGGVAGANVLTF
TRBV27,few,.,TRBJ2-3,TGTGCCAGCAGGGGGCCAGGACTCCGCACAGATACGCAGTATTTT,CASRGPGLRTDTQYF
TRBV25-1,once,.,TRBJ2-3,TGTGCCAGCAGTGAACTACGGGGCCGGGGACACACAGATACGCAGTATTTT,CASSELRGRGHTDTQYF
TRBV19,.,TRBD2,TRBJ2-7,TGTGCCAGTAGCGCCGGGACTAGCTCCTACGAGCAGTACTTC,CASSAGTSSYEQYF
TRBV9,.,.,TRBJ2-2,TGTGCCAGCAGCGTAGGGAGCCGGGCGGCCGGGGAGCTGTTTTTT,CASSVGSRAAGELFF
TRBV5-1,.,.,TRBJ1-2,TGCGCCAGCAGCTTGGGCAGAACCCCTAACTATGGCTACACCTTC,CASSLGRTPNYGYTF
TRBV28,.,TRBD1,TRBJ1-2,TGTGCCAGCAGGCAAGGACAGGGGGCGATCGGGGGCTACACCTTC,CASRQGQGAIGGYTF
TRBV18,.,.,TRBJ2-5,TGTGCCAGCTCACCACCTACGCTAGTGGAGACCCAGTACTTC,CASSPPTLVETQYF
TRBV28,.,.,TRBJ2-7,TGTGCCAGCAGCAAATCAGGAGGCTACGAGCAGTACTTC,CASSKSGGYEQYF
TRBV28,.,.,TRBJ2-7,TGTGCCAGCAGTTTTAGGGGGGAGCAGTACTTC,CASSFRGEQYF
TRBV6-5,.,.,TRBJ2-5,TGTGCCAGCAGCCAAACAGGCGCCCAGTACTTC,CASSQTGAQYF
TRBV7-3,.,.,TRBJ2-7,TGTGCCAGCAGTCTTCAAAGCGGTGGCGAGCAGTACTTC,CASSLQSGGEQYF
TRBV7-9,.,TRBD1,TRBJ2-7,TGTGCCAGCAGCTTAGCCGGGGGACAGGGGGCCTGGGAGCAGTACTTC,CASSLAGGQGAWEQYF
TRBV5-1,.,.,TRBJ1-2,TGCGCCAGCAGCTTGAACGCAGGGCGGAGCAACTATGGCTACACCTTC,CASSLNAGRSNYGYTF
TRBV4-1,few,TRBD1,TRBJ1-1,TGCGCCAGCAGCCAAATCGACAGGGCGACTGAAGCTTTCTTT,CASSQIDRATEAFF
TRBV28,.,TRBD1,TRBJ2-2,TGTGCCACCGTTTCGGGACAGGGTTTTAACGCCGGGGAGCTGTTTTTT,CATVSGQGFNAGELFF
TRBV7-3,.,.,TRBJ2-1,TGTGCCAGCAGCCAGCTGGGGACGTCCAATGAGCAGTTCTTC,CASSQLGTSNEQFF
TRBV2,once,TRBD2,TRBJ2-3,TGTGCCAGCAGTCTCCTCAGCGGGACTAGCACAGATACGCAGTATTTT,CASSLLSGTSTDTQYF
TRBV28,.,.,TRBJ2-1,TGTGCCAGCAGTCCCCCTGAGTTATTCAATGAGCAGTTCTTC,CASSPPELFNEQFF
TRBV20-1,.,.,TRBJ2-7,TGCAGTGCTATTCCGTCTTACGAGCAGTACTTC,CSAIPSYEQYF
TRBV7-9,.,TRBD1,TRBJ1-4,TGTGCCAGCAGCTCCAGGGGGGAGTCAAAACTGTTTTTT,CASSSRGESKLFF
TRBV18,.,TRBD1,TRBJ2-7,TGTGCCAGCTCACCAGGGACAGGGGGCTACGAGCAGTACTTC,CASSPGTGGYEQYF
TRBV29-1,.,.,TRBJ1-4,TGCAGCGTGAAACAGACAACTAATGAAAAACTGTTTTTT,CSVKQTTNEKLFF
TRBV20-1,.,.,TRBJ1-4,TGCAGTGCTAGTCGGGAAAAACTGTTTTTT,CSASREKLFF
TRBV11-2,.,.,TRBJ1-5,TGTGCCAGCAGCTTAGGAAATGGTCGGCAGCCCCAGCATTTT,CASSLGNGRQPQHF
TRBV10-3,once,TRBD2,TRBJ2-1,TGTGCCACCACAGCGGGAGAGACCCACAATGAGCAGTTCTTC,CATTAGETHNEQFF
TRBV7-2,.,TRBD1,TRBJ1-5,TGTGCCAGCAGCTTGATCGGACAGGCCAGCAATCAGCCCCAGCATTTT,CASSLIGQASNQPQHF
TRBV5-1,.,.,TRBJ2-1,TGCGCCAGCAACTTTGTGATGGGCAATGAGCAGTTCTTC,CASNFVMGNEQFF
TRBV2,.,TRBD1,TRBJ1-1,TGTGCCAGCACGGGACAGTGGATAGGCACTGAAGCTTTCTTT,CASTGQWIGTEAFF
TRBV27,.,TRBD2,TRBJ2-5,TGTGCCAGCAGTCTCGGACTAGCGCTAGAGACCCAGTACTTC,CASSLGLALETQYF
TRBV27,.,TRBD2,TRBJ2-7,TGTGCCAGCAGTTTATCAGGACTAGCGGGAGTCCCGTACTACGAGCAGTACTTC,CASSLSGLAGVPYYEQYF
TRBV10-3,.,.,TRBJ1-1,TGTGCCATCAGTGAGTCGACGAGGGCGCGGGGCACTGAAGCTTTCTTT,CAISESTRARGTEAFF
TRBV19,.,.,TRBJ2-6,TGTGCCAGTAAACCGGCGCAACTCTCTGGGGCCAACGTCCTGACTTTC,CASKPAQLSGANVLTF
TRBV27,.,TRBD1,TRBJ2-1,TGTGCCAGCAGTTTAGTTTACCAGGGGGCGTCTGAGCAGTTCTTC,CASSLVYQGASEQFF
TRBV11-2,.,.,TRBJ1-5,TGTGCCAGCAGCTTAGATCTTGCCGGTCAGCCCCAGCATTTT,CASSLDLAGQPQHF
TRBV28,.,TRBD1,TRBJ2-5,TGTGCCAGCAGTTTTATGACAGGGCAGGAGACCCAGTACTTC,CASSFMTGQETQYF
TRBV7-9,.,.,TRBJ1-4,TGTGCCAGCAGCCGCACTGGTTCTGGAGAAAAACTGTTTTTT,CASSRTGSGEKLFF